What follows are 28 T cell receptor beta chains derived from one specimen sequenced in a study of shared clonotypes between healthy human individuals. Measured with immunoSEQ multiplex PCR; TCRdb has only the in-frame clones, and not every one. Among approximately 2.5 million clones listed, 93% were seen once. The sequencing input was naive CD4+ T cells from PBMCs. Subset meaning: CD45RA+ positively selected. These TCRs come from a man aged 18 to 30 in good health. Some clones in this sample may be carry-over from other donors' samples.

In DNA, the CDR3 is TGTGCCGATAATAGGGTAAAGGAGACCCAGTACTTC. Protein product: CADNRVKETQYF. V gene TRBV28 combines with J gene TRBJ2-5; no firm D call. Trimming removed 11 bases at V and 5 bases at J, with 15 bases between. The CDR3 runs 12 residues. CDR1 and CDR2 (germline): MDHEN, SYDVKM. The complete variable domain, with remaining parts taken from reference TRBV28 and TRBJ2-5, reads DVKVTQSSRYLVKRTGEKVFLECVQDMDHENMFWYRQDPGLGLRLIYFSYDVKMKEKGDIPEGYSVSREKKERFSLILESASTNQTSMYLCADNRVKETQYFGPGTRLLVL.

The J gene is TRBJ1-4, the V gene TRBV4-1; tentatively, D is TRBD1 (6 bases). There are 14 residues in the CDR3. The germline V gene has CDR1 MGHRA and CDR2 YSYEKL. V lost 4 bases and J lost 8, with 14 bases in between. The CDR3 bases are TGCGCCAGCAGCCCCTCACGGGGGCGGGAAAAACTGTTTTTT. This sequence encodes CASSPSRGREKLFF.

The V and J genes are TRBV25-1 and TRBJ2-7, with D possibly called TRBD1 or TRBD2 (6 bases each). The germline V gene has CDR1 MGHDK and CDR2 SYGVNS. The V end lost 11 bases, the J end lost 0 bases, and 17 bases lay between the germline ends. The CDR3 covers 14 residues. CDR3 nucleotides: TGTGCCCCGGTGTGGGGGGCCAACTCCTACGAGCAGTACTTC. Residues: CAPVWGANSYEQYF.

This chain's CDR3 is CASSSEVRAYNEQFF. In DNA, the CDR3 is TGTGCCAGCAGCTCGGAAGTACGGGCCTACAATGAGCAGTTCTTC. The chain employs TRBV5-6 and TRBJ2-1; D is unresolved. V lost 3 bases to trimming and J lost 2 bases, with 12 bases between them. This CDR3 has 15 residues. Germline V lookup: CDR1 SGHDT, CDR2 YYEEEE. The variable domain in full, completed from reference TRBV5-6 and TRBJ2-1, reads DAGVTQSPTHLIKTRGQQVTLRCSPKSGHDTVSWYQQALGQGPQFIFQYYEEEERQRGNFPDRFSGHQFPNYSSELNVNALLLGDSALYLCASSSEVRAYNEQFFGPGTRLTVL.

The chain has TRBV5-4 and TRBJ2-1; 14 bases agree with TRBD2. The length of the CDR3 is 18 residues. V gave up 4 bases and J gave up 3 bases; unmatched junction bases: 9. Germline V CDR1 and CDR2: SGHNT, YYREEE (reference sequence). The CDR3 DNA reads as TGTGCCAGCAGCGGGGGGACTAGCGGGAGATTTGTCTACAATGAGCAGTTCTTC. Residues: CASSGGTSGRFVYNEQFF.

The chain combines TRBV10-3 with TRBJ1-1; maybe TRBD1 (5 bases). The germline V and J ends were trimmed by 0 bases and 11 bases, with 10 bases remaining between them. CDR1 and CDR2 (germline): ENHRY, SYGVKD. CDR3 size: 12 residues. The CDR3 reads CAISESGGRAFF. The CDR3 nucleotides read TGTGCCATCAGTGAGTCGGGGGGACGCGCTTTCTTT.

CDR3 sequence (DNA): TGTGCCAGCAGAGGAAACACAGGGATTGAGACCCAGTACTTC. Its protein is CASRGNTGIETQYF. The chain has TRBV6-1 and TRBJ2-5; D is perhaps TRBD1 (6 bases). Germline V gives CDR1 MNHNS, CDR2 SASEGT. Trimming took 6 bases from V and 5 from J, leaving 16 bases between them. The length of the CDR3 is 14 residues.

A note on this clone: This specimen includes other DNA sequences encoding the same CDR3. The chain carries TRBV5-1 and TRBJ2-7, with D uncertain. V lost 7 bases, J lost 4 bases, and 9 bases lay in between. The CDR3 runs to 11 residues. Germline V gene sequence: CDR1 SGHRS, CDR2 YFSETQ. In DNA form, the CDR3 reads TGCGCCAGCTCCCTTGGGTACGAGCAGTACTTC. This encodes CASSLGYEQYF. Full variable domain (outside the CDR3, taken from reference TRBV5-1 and TRBJ2-7): KAGVTQTPRYLIKTRGQQVTLSCSPISGHRSVSWYQQTPGQGLQFLFEYFSETQRNKGNFPGRFSGRQFSNSRSEMNVSTLELGDSALYLCASSLGYEQYFGPGTRLTVT.

A note on this clone: This same CDR3 is encoded by further DNA sequences in the sample. The V and J genes are TRBV7-2 and TRBJ2-1; tentative D call: TRBD1 (5 bases). The CDR3 spans 13 residues. V was cut by 3 bases and J by 5 bases, with 8 bases left in between. Germline-derived CDR1 and CDR2 are SGHTA and FQGNSA. The CDR3 nucleotides read TGTGCCAGCAGCTTGGGGCGGCACAATGAGCAGTTCTTC. This codes for CASSLGRHNEQFF.

CDR3 region: CASSLTRKSLNEQFF. In nucleotides, the CDR3 is TGTGCCAGCAGCTTGACTAGGAAATCCCTCAATGAGCAGTTCTTC. V gene TRBV27 combines with J gene TRBJ2-1; D is possibly TRBD2 (6 bases). Trimming left V 6 bases short and J 6 bases short, with 18 bases between. The CDR3 extends over 15 amino acids. CDR1 and CDR2 from the germline V gene are MNHEY and SMNVEV (reference sequence).

This rearrangement joins TRBV18 to TRBJ1-1; D gene uncertain. V was pared by 4 bases and J by 3 bases, with 9 bases between. The CDR3 has 13 amino acids. CDR1 and CDR2 from the germline V gene are KGHSH and LQKENI. CDR3 amino acids: CASSRVGDTEAFF. The CDR3 region has the DNA TGTGCCAGCTCACGGGTAGGCGACACTGAAGCTTTCTTT. Based on the CDR3 plus reference TRBV18 and TRBJ1-1, the full variable domain is NAGVMQNPRHLVRRRGQEARLRCSPMKGHSHVYWYRQLPEEGLKFMVYLQKENIIDESGMPKERFSAEFPKEGPSILRIQQVVRGDSAAYFCASSRVGDTEAFFGQGTRLTVV.

This clone was observed once. This chain uses TRBV5-1 with TRBJ2-4; maybe TRBD1 (6 bases). CDR1 SGHRS and CDR2 YFSETQ come from the germline V gene. V was trimmed by 1 base and J by 2 bases, leaving 16 bases between them. This CDR3 contains 17 residues. The CDR3 DNA follows: TGCGCCAGCAGCTTGATTCAGGGGAAGTCGTCCAAAAACATTCAGTACTTC. Translating it yields CASSLIQGKSSKNIQYF.

The CDR3 here is CASSLQPTMNTEAFF. The CDR3 bases are TGTGCCAGCAGTTTGCAGCCTACCATGAACACTGAAGCTTTCTTT. This rearrangement joins TRBV27 to TRBJ1-1; D not certain. The CDR3 length is 15 residues. From germline, CDR1 is MNHEY and CDR2 SMNVEV (reference sequence). The V end lost 3 bases, the J end lost 0 bases, and 11 bases lay between the germline ends.

The chain is built from TRBV28 and TRBJ2-5, with D perhaps TRBD2 (6 bases). The CDR3 is 15 amino acids. The V end lost 6 bases, the J end lost 2 bases, and 16 bases lay between the germline ends. Germline-derived CDR1 and CDR2 are MDHEN and SYDVKM. For the CDR3, the DNA is TGTGCCAGCAGCTCTAGCGCCTTGCCACAAGAGACCCAGTACTTC. This gives the protein CASSSSALPQETQYF.

The chain recombines TRBV6-5 with TRBJ2-3; D may be TRBD2 (5 bases). Germline CDR1 reads MNHEY; CDR2 reads SVGAGI. The CDR3 sequence is 16 residues long. The germline V and J ends were trimmed by 2 bases and 0 bases, with 12 bases remaining between them. The CDR3 DNA reads TGTGCCAGCAGTTACGGGCGGGTCCGTAGCACAGATACGCAGTATTTT. It translates to CASSYGRVRSTDTQYF.

Notes on this clone: Different DNA sequences within this sample yield the same CDR3. This sequence joins TRBV28 and TRBJ2-1; 12 bases match TRBD2. Germline lookup yields CDR1 MDHEN and CDR2 SYDVKM. V shed 1 base, J shed 2 bases, and the junction held 3 bases outside the gene matches. The CDR3 covers 17 residues. The CDR3 region has the DNA TGTGCCAGCAGTTTATATGGACTAGCGGGACCCTACAATGAGCAGTTCTTC. This encodes CASSLYGLAGPYNEQFF.

The chain employs TRBV2 and TRBJ2-3; 13 bases are shared with TRBD2. The CDR3 has 17 residues. J lost 4 bases, V lost 6 bases, and 10 bases had no gene match. Germline CDR1 reads SNHLY; CDR2 reads FYNNEI. This CDR3 is CASSDPGLAGLADTQYF. In nucleotides, the CDR3 is TGTGCCAGCAGCGATCCGGGACTAGCGGGACTTGCAGATACGCAGTATTTT.

The chain is built from TRBV5-1 and TRBJ2-1, with 10 bases aligning to TRBD2. The CDR3 has 18 residues. CDR1 and CDR2 (germline): SGHRS, YFSETQ. V trimming: 3 bases; J trimming: 4 bases; junction bases outside the gene matches: 13. The CDR3 nucleotides read TGCGCCAGCAGCTGGCCGAATATAAGCGGGAGGGGATACAATGAGCAGTTCTTC. It is translated as CASSWPNISGRGYNEQFF.

On this clone: Other DNA sequences in this sample translate to the same CDR3. The V gene is TRBV5-4, the J gene TRBJ2-7, with 14 bases lining up with TRBD2. Looked up from germline, CDR1 is SGHNT and CDR2 is YYREEE (reference sequence). The ends lost 4 bases at V and 1 base at J; junction bases unmatched: 4. CDR3 length equals 16 residues. Here the CDR3 DNA reads TGTGCCAGCAGCAGAGGGACTAGCGGGAGTTCCTACGAGCAGTACTTC. This encodes CASSRGTSGSSYEQYF.

The rearrangement links TRBV5-6 to TRBJ1-1, with no clear D. V was cut by 4 bases and J by 5 bases, with 18 bases left in between. Germline CDR1 is SGHDT and CDR2 is YYEEEE. The CDR3 totals 15 residues. CDR3 in amino acids: CASSRRPSPGTEAFF. DNA of the CDR3: TGTGCCAGCAGCCGGCGGCCTTCCCCTGGGACTGAAGCTTTCTTT.

This chain links TRBV11-2 with TRBJ1-2; D is perhaps TRBD1 (6 bases). Germline CDR1 SGHAT, CDR2 FQNNGV. Trimming took 0 bases from V and 0 from J, leaving 14 bases between them. The CDR3 has 17 residues. The CDR3 DNA reads TGTGCCAGCAGCTTAGAGGATCGGGGGACAACTAACTATGGCTACACCTTC. The encoded protein is CASSLEDRGTTNYGYTF.

The table lists this clone with a count of one. The chain joins TRBV9 to TRBJ2-2; 11 bases map to TRBD2. V shed 5 bases and J 1 base; nucleotides not matched to a gene: 13. The CDR3 loop spans 19 amino acids. The V gene's germline CDR1 is SGDLS and CDR2 YYNGEE. In DNA form, the CDR3 reads TGTGCCAGCAGGGATTACCTAGGACTAGCGGGCCTGAACACCGGGGAGCTGTTTTTT. Translated: CASRDYLGLAGLNTGELFF.

The chain is built from TRBV10-3 and TRBJ2-7; TRBD1 might be the D (5 bases). The germline V and J ends were trimmed by 5 bases and 6 bases, with 17 bases remaining between them. The CDR3 is 14 amino acids. Germline-derived CDR1 and CDR2 are ENHRY and SYGVKD. The CDR3 spells CAISRQIRRGEQYF. The DNA of the CDR3 is TGTGCCATCAGTAGACAGATACGGCGAGGCGAGCAGTACTTC.

The count of this clone is one. CDR3 coding DNA: TGTGCCAGCAGCGGAACCGGGACTAGCGGCTCCTACGAGCAGTACTTC. Translating gives CASSGTGTSGSYEQYF. The V and J genes are TRBV9 and TRBJ2-7; 11 bases align to TRBD2. Germline lookup yields CDR1 SGDLS and CDR2 YYNGEE. Trimming removed 3 bases from V and 0 bases from J; junction bases left unmatched: 5. This CDR3 spans 16 amino acids.

As concerns this clone: The sample holds other DNA sequences that translate to the same CDR3. The chain is built from TRBV28 and TRBJ2-7; 7 bases match TRBD1. J lost 4 bases, V lost 7 bases, and 4 bases had no gene match. Germline CDR1 is MDHEN and CDR2 is SYDVKM. CDR3 length: 12 amino acids. The DNA for the CDR3 is TGTGCCAGCACCGGGACAGCTTACGAGCAGTACTTC. This translates into CASTGTAYEQYF.

This clone was detected once. The chain has TRBV10-3 and TRBJ2-4; D might be TRBD2 (5 bases). CDR3 length equals 15 residues. V was clipped by 3 bases and J by 5 bases, with 14 bases between them. Looked up from germline, CDR1 is ENHRY and CDR2 is SYGVKD. DNA of the CDR3: TGTGCCATCAGTGAATACGGATCTAGCCAAAACATTCAGTACTTC. It encodes CAISEYGSSQNIQYF.

This clone has only one observation. The rearrangement links TRBV19 to TRBJ1-5; D gene uncertain. Trimming took off 6 bases at V and 1 base at J, with 16 bases between the two ends. CDR3 length: 16 amino acids. CDR1 is LNHDA, CDR2 SQIVND, per germline (reference sequence). In DNA, the CDR3 is TGTGCCAGTAGGCCCAGCGGACGGGCCAGCAATCAGCCCCAGCATTTT. Its protein product is CASRPSGRASNQPQHF.

The rearrangement links TRBV9 to TRBJ2-3; D ambiguous. Looked up from germline, CDR1 is SGDLS and CDR2 is YYNGEE. Trimming took 3 bases from V and 6 from J, leaving 11 bases between them. CDR3 length equals 13 residues. This CDR3 reads CASSAQVEDTQYF. The CDR3 DNA reads as TGTGCCAGCAGCGCCCAGGTAGAGGATACGCAGTATTTT.